This is a list of T cell receptor beta chains from one sample in a study of blood T cell repertoires in COVID-19. This table comes from immunoSEQ multiplex PCR, and its TCRdb copy is limited to in-frame clones, with some not included. This table holds tens of thousands of clones, about nine tenths found once. Sequenced sample: peripheral blood. The receptor set was obtained from a man in his fifties with active COVID-19. CDR3s include the opening cysteine and the closing phenylalanine or tryptophan. The D gene is left open where the match is weak. Size values are once, few and many counts, or a class for expanded clones, and some rows have none.

v_call,clone_size,j_call,d_call,cdr3_aa,cdr3_nt
TRBV6-5,-,TRBJ1-6,TRBD1,CATEDRGSSPLHF,TGTGCCACCGAGGACAGGGGCAGTTCACCCCTCCACTTT
TRBV2,-,TRBJ2-5,TRBD2,CASRVLAGGYETQYF,TGTGCCAGCAGGGTGCTAGCGGGGGGGTATGAGACCCAGTACTTC
TRBV11-2,-,TRBJ2-7,-,CASSFSSGTRSYEQYF,TGTGCCAGCAGCTTCAGTTCCGGGACACGGTCCTACGAGCAGTACTTC
TRBV9,once,TRBJ2-1,TRBD2,CASSGLAGGLSYNEQFF,TGTGCCAGCAGCGGGCTAGCGGGGGGCCTCTCCTACAATGAGCAGTTCTTC
TRBV18,-,TRBJ1-6,TRBD1,CASSPGQVLVSPLHF,TGTGCCAGCTCACCAGGACAGGTGCTAGTTTCACCCCTCCACTTT
TRBV5-1,-,TRBJ2-1,-,CASSLDREQFF,TGCGCCAGCAGCTTGGATCGTGAGCAGTTCTTC
TRBV9,-,TRBJ2-2,TRBD2,CASTYVAGGRLANTGELFF,TGTGCCAGCACCTACGTAGCGGGGGGCCGTCTCGCGAACACCGGGGAGCTGTTTTTT
TRBV7-2,-,TRBJ2-2,TRBD1,CASSLGTGYLSGELFF,TGTGCCAGCAGCTTAGGGACAGGGTACTTATCCGGGGAGCTGTTTTTT
TRBV18,-,TRBJ1-1,TRBD1,CASSPLGTGGTEAFF,TGTGCCAGCTCACCATTAGGCACAGGGGGGACTGAAGCTTTCTTT
TRBV7-9,-,TRBJ1-1,TRBD1,CASSRDSRTEAFF,TGTGCCAGCAGCCGGGACAGCCGGACTGAAGCTTTCTTT
TRBV5-5,-,TRBJ2-5,TRBD2,CASSRTIAGSQETQYF,TGTGCCAGTTCTAGAACGATAGCGGGGAGCCAAGAGACCCAGTACTTC
TRBV5-1,once,TRBJ2-3,TRBD2,CASSLLAGGSADTQYF,TGCGCCAGCAGCTTACTAGCGGGGGGCTCTGCAGATACGCAGTATTTT
TRBV5-1,-,TRBJ2-7,TRBD2,CASSLDPGLAYEQYF,TGCGCCAGCAGCTTGGATCCGGGACTAGCTTACGAGCAGTACTTC
TRBV4-3,-,TRBJ2-1,-,CASSPPGGDEQFF,TGCGCCAGCAGCCCCCCTGGAGGCGATGAGCAGTTCTTC
TRBV5-1,once,TRBJ1-4,-,CASSKGQQTNEKLFF,TGCGCCAGCAGCAAAGGACAGCAAACTAATGAAAAACTGTTTTTT
TRBV27,-,TRBJ2-7,TRBD1,CASRPGQGAYEQYF,TGTGCCAGCAGGCCCGGACAGGGGGCTTACGAGCAGTACTTC
TRBV12-3/TRBV12-4,-,TRBJ1-5,-,CASTQGRRQPQHF,TGTGCCAGCACACAGGGACGACGCCAGCCCCAGCATTTT
TRBV7-9,-,TRBJ2-1,TRBD2,CASSLWHGTSGGNEQFF,TGTGCCAGCAGCTTATGGCACGGGACTAGCGGGGGCAATGAGCAGTTCTTC
TRBV7-8,-,TRBJ1-2,-,CASSLDLRNYGYTF,TGTGCCAGCAGCTTAGATCTCAGGAACTATGGCTACACCTTC
TRBV9,once,TRBJ2-5,TRBD2,CASSPGGASGLQETQYF,TGTGCCAGCAGCCCGGGGGGGGCTAGCGGTTTACAAGAGACCCAGTACTTC
TRBV19,few,TRBJ1-5,-,CASSIATAGSHQPQHF,TGTGCCAGTAGTATAGCAACGGCAGGGTCGCACCAGCCCCAGCATTTT
TRBV7-8,-,TRBJ2-7,-,CASSIFGGSSYEQYF,TGTGCCAGCAGCATATTCGGGGGAAGTTCCTACGAGCAGTACTTC
TRBV2,-,TRBJ1-1,-,CASSPTAKTEAFF,TGTGCCAGCAGCCCGACAGCCAAAACTGAAGCTTTCTTT
TRBV5-4,few,TRBJ1-6,-,CASSAARDGGNSPLHF,TGTGCCAGCAGCGCAGCAAGAGACGGGGGTAATTCACCCCTCCACTTT
TRBV2,-,TRBJ2-1,-,CASRNRVNEQFF,TGTGCCAGCAGGAACAGGGTGAATGAGCAGTTCTTC
TRBV7-2,-,TRBJ1-1,-,CASSWGWTATEAFF,TGTGCCAGCAGCTGGGGGTGGACAGCCACTGAAGCTTTCTTT
TRBV20-1,few,TRBJ2-3,TRBD2,CSASSGTQYF,TGCAGTGCTAGTAGCGGGACGCAGTATTTT
TRBV6-6,-,TRBJ2-7,TRBD1,CASSYYLGTGLKEQYF,TGTGCCAGCAGTTACTATTTAGGGACAGGGTTAAAGGAGCAGTACTTC
TRBV27,-,TRBJ1-1,-,CASSWTVNTEAFF,TGTGCCAGCAGTTGGACAGTGAACACTGAAGCTTTCTTT
TRBV5-6,-,TRBJ2-7,-,CASSFFLGHSSYEQYF,TGTGCCAGCAGCTTTTTTTTGGGACACAGCTCCTACGAGCAGTACTTC
TRBV10-3,-,TRBJ1-1,-,CAISESSVRTEAFF,TGTGCCATCAGTGAGTCCTCGGTTCGAACTGAAGCTTTCTTT
TRBV7-2,-,TRBJ2-2,-,CASSPRRGSVNTGELFF,TGTGCCAGCAGCCCACGGAGGGGTAGCGTGAACACCGGGGAGCTGTTTTTT
TRBV1,-,TRBJ2-1,-,CTSSQDPEWASGGTLNNEQFF,TGCACCAGCAGCCAAGATCCTGAGTGGGCTAGCGGGGGCACTTTAAACAATGAGCAGTTCTTC
TRBV7-2,-,TRBJ1-3,-,CASSWGQGTGNTIYF,TGTGCCAGCAGCTGGGGGCAGGGCACTGGAAACACCATATATTTT
TRBV9,-,TRBJ1-2,-,CASSGEASYTF,TGTGCCAGCAGCGGAGAGGCAAGCTACACCTTC
TRBV5-8,-,TRBJ2-5,-,CASSLLEPGTQYF,TGTGCCAGCAGCTTACTCGAACCGGGGACCCAGTACTTC
TRBV7-3,-,TRBJ2-5,TRBD1,CASSFGQGDQETQYF,TGTGCCAGCAGCTTCGGACAGGGGGACCAAGAGACCCAGTACTTC
TRBV27,-,TRBJ2-7,TRBD1,CASSFGQGALEQYF,TGTGCCAGCAGTTTCGGACAGGGGGCGCTTGAGCAGTACTTC
TRBV30,-,TRBJ1-2,-,CAWSQINYGYTF,TGTGCCTGGTCACAGATAAACTATGGCTACACCTTC
TRBV4-2,-,TRBJ2-1,-,CASSQSMGQTYNEQFF,TGTGCCAGCAGCCAATCTATGGGCCAGACGTACAATGAGCAGTTCTTC